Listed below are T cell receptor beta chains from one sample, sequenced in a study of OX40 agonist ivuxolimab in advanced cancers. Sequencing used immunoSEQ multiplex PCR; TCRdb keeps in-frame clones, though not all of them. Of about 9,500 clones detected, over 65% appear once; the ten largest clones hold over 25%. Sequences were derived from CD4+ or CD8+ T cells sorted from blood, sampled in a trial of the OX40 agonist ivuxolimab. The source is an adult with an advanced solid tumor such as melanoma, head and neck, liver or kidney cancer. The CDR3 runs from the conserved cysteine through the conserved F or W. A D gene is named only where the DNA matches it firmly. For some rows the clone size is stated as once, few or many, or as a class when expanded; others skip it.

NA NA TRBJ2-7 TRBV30 TGTGCCTGGACGCGTCGCCGGGTGGGCTACGAGCAGTACTTC CAWTRRRVGYEQYF
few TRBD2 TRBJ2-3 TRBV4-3 TGCGCCAGCAGCCAAGATTTAGCGGGAGGGCCAGATACGCAGTATTTT CASSQDLAGGPDTQYF
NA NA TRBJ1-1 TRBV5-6 TGTGCCAGCAGCTTGGCAGGGACCCTGGGGCCTGAGAACACTGAAGCTTTCTTT CASSLAGTLGPENTEAFF
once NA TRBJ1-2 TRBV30 TGTGCCTGGAGTCCATTAGACTGGGCCGGTCGAGGCTACACCTTC CAWSPLDWAGRGYTF
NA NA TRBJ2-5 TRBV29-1 TGCAGCGTCGAGGGATGGGATGAGACCCAGTACTTC CSVEGWDETQYF
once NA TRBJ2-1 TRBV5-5 TGTGCCAGCAGCTTGGATAGTTACAATGAGCAGTTCTTC CASSLDSYNEQFF
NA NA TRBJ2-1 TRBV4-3 TGCGCCAGCAGCCAAGCCTATTCCTACAATGAGCAGTTCTTC CASSQAYSYNEQFF
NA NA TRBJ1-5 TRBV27 TGTGCCAGCAGTTCTCCGGGCCATCAGCCCCAGCATTTT CASSSPGHQPQHF
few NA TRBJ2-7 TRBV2 TGTGCCAGCAGTGAGGAGAGCAACCTATCCTACGAGCAGTACTTC CASSEESNLSYEQYF
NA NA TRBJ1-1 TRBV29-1 TGCAGCCTCATACAACCTCCAGACACTGAAGCTTTCTTT CSLIQPPDTEAFF
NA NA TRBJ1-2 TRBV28 TGTGCCAGCACCGCTTGGGGGTACGCCTATGGCTACACCTTC CASTAWGYAYGYTF
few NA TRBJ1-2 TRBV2 TGTGCCAGCAGTGAAGCGCTTTGGGGCTACACCTTC CASSEALWGYTF
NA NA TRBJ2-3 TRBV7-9 TGTGCCAGCAGCTTGGGACCCGGGAGTCTCACAGATACGCAGTATTTT CASSLGPGSLTDTQYF
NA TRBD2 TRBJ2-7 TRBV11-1 TGTGCCAGCAACCACGGGGGGAGTCGCGAGCAGTACTTC CASNHGGSREQYF
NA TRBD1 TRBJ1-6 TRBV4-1 TGCGCCAGCAGCCCTCCGGGACAGCTAAATTCACCCCTCCACTTT CASSPPGQLNSPLHF
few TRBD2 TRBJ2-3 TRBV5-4 TGTGCCAGCAGTGAGCGGGAGTCTGGCACAGATACGCAGTATTTT CASSERESGTDTQYF
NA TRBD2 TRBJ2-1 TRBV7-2 TGTGCCAGCAGCCGACTAGCGGGTCGGGGGGAGCAGTTCTTC CASSRLAGRGEQFF
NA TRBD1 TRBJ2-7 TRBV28 TGTGCCAGCAGTTTAACAGGGGATGGCTCCTACGAGCAGTACTTC CASSLTGDGSYEQYF
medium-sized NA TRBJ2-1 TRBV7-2 TGTGCCAGCAGGTCCCCCCCGGATTATGAGCAGTTCTTC CASRSPPDYEQFF
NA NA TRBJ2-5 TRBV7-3 TGTGCCAGCAGCCGGGTCGGCGGGGCCCAAGAGACCCAGTACTTC CASSRVGGAQETQYF
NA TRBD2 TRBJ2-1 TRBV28 TGTGCCAGCAGTCCTTTAGCGGGAGAAGAGCAGTTCTTC CASSPLAGEEQFF
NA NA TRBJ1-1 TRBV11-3 TGTGCCAGCAGCCTGACAGTGAACACTGAAGCTTTCTTT CASSLTVNTEAFF
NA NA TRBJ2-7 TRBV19 TGTGCCAGTAGTCTTTTCCTTACAGGCTACTCCTACGAGCAGTACTTC CASSLFLTGYSYEQYF
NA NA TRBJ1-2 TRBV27 TGTGCCAGCAGTTTATCGGCGGGGCAGACCTATGGCTACACCTTC CASSLSAGQTYGYTF
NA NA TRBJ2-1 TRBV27 TGTGCCAGCAGTTTAGGAGTCTACAATGAGCAGTTCTTC CASSLGVYNEQFF
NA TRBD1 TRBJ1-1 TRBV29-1 TGCAGCGTTCTAACAGGGGGCGTTTTCGCTTTCTTT CSVLTGGVFAFF
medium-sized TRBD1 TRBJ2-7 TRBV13 TGTGCCAGCAGCTTAGCTGGGACAGCCTACGAGCAGTACTTC CASSLAGTAYEQYF
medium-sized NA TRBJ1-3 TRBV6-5 TGTGCCAGCAGTCGCGCAGGGAGCTTAAGGAACACCATATATTTT CASSRAGSLRNTIYF
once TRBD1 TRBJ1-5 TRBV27 TGTGCCAGCAGTTTAACAGGGGGCTCTAATCAGCCCCAGCATTTT CASSLTGGSNQPQHF
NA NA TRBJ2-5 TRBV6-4 TGTGCCACCAAAGGGGAGACCCAGTACTTC CATKGETQYF
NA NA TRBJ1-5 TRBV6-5 TGTGCCAGCAGTCTCACTTTAGGTCAGCCCCAGCATTTT CASSLTLGQPQHF
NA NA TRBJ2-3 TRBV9 TGTGCCAGCAGCGGACTAGACGGTACAGATACGCAGTATTTT CASSGLDGTDTQYF
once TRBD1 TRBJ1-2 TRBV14 TGTGCCAGCAGCCAAGATGGGGCAGGGGGCGTTGGCTATGGCTACACCTTC CASSQDGAGGVGYGYTF
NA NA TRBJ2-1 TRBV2 TGTGCCAGCAGTGATGGGAGCTTATCCTACAATGAGCAGTTCTTC CASSDGSLSYNEQFF
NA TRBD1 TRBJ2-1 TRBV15 TGTGCCACCAGCCACGGACAGGGCAACAATGAGCAGTTCTTC CATSHGQGNNEQFF
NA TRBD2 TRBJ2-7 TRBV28 TGTGCCAGCAGTTCCTTCGGGGGAGGGGAGTACTTC CASSSFGGGEYF
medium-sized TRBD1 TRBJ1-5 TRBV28 TGTGCCAGCAGTTTTCAGGGGGGCCATCAGCCCCAGCATTTT CASSFQGGHQPQHF
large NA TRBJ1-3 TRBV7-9 TGTGCCAGCAGCTTAGAGACAGTCCCCTCTGGAAACACCATATATTTT CASSLETVPSGNTIYF
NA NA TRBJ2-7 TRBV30 TGTGCCTGGAGTTCTGGGGCGGGCGAGCAGTACTTC CAWSSGAGEQYF
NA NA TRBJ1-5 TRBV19 TGTGCCAGTAGTATAGGGGCCTTTCAGCCCCAGCATTTT CASSIGAFQPQHF
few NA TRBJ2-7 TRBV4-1 TGCGCCAGCAGCCAGGGACACGGAGGGTACGAGCAGTACTTC CASSQGHGGYEQYF
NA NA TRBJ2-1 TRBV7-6 TGTGCCAGCAGCTTAGAGGGACGCCTAGAGCAGTTCTTC CASSLEGRLEQFF
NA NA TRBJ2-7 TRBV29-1 TGCAGCGTTGAACTTGGAATGGGGAGCTCCTACGAGCAGTACTTC CSVELGMGSSYEQYF
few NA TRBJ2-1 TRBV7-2 TGTGCCAGCAGCTTAGGCGACAATGAGCAGTTCTTC CASSLGDNEQFF
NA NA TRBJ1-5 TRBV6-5 TGTGCCAGCAGACCGGGACCGAACAATCAGCCCCAGCATTTT CASRPGPNNQPQHF
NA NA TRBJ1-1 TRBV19 TGTGCCAGTAGTACGGGGATGAACACTGAAGCTTTCTTT CASSTGMNTEAFF
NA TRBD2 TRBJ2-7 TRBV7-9 TGTGCCAGCAGCTCGACCGCTACGAGCGGCGGGGGTAATCTCGACGAGCAGTACTTC CASSSTATSGGGNLDEQYF
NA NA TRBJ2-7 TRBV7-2 TGTGCCAGCAGCACTCTTCGCCCGGGCGAGCAGTACTTC CASSTLRPGEQYF
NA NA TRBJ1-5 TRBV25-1 TGTGCCAGCAGTGAACTGGGGTATAGCAATCAGCCCCAGCATTTT CASSELGYSNQPQHF
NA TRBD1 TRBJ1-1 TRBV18 TGTGCCAGCTCACAGGGGGCTGGGAACACTGAAGCTTTCTTT CASSQGAGNTEAFF
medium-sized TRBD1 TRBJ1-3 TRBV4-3 TGCGCCAGCAGCCAAGATCAGGGGGGGTCCGGAAACACCATATATTTT CASSQDQGGSGNTIYF
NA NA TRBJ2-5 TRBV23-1 TGCGCCAGCAGTCAGGGACCCCGGGCAGAGACCCAGTACTTC CASSQGPRAETQYF
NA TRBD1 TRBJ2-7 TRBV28 TGTGCCAGCAGTTTCGGTCGGGGACAGGGCTACGAGCAGTACTTC CASSFGRGQGYEQYF
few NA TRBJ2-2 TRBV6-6 TGTGCCAGCAGTTACTCGGGGGCGGACACCGGGGAGCTGTTTTTT CASSYSGADTGELFF
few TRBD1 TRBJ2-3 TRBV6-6 TGTGCCAGTTCCTACACCGGGACAGGGAACACAGATACGCAGTATTTT CASSYTGTGNTDTQYF
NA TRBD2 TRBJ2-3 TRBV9 TGTGCCAGCAGCGTAGAAGCGGGAGGGATGACAGATACGCAGTATTTT CASSVEAGGMTDTQYF
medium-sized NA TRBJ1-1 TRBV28 TGTGCCAGCAGTTTGGACGCTTGGGAAGCTTTCTTT CASSLDAWEAFF
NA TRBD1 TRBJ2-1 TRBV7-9 TGTGCCAGCGGACAGGGGGAGAGCTCCTACAATGAGCAGTTCTTC CASGQGESSYNEQFF
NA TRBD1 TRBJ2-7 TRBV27 TGTGCCAGCAGAGGGACAGGGGCGTACGAGCAGTACTTC CASRGTGAYEQYF